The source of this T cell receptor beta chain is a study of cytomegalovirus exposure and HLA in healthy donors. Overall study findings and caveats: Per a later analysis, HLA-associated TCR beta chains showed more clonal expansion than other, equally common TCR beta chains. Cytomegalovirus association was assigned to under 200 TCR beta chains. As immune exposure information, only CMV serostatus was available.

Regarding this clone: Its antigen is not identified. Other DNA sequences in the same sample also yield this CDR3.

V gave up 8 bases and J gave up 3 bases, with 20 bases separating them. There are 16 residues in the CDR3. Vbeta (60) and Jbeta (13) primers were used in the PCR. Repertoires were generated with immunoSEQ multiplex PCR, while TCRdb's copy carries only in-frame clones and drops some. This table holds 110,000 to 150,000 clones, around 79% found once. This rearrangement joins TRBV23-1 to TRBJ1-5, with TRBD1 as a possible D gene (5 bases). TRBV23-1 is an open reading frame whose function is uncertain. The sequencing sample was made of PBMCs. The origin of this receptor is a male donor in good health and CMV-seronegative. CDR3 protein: CASWAAGPFLNQPQHF. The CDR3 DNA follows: TGCGCCAGCTGGGCGGCAGGGCCTTTTCTCAATCAGCCCCAGCATTTT.